These T cell receptor beta chains were read from a single sample in a study of T cell responses to AZD1222 COVID-19 vaccine. The protocol was immunoSEQ multiplex PCR, while the TCRdb copy is restricted to in-frame clones and leaves out a portion. The sample lists fewer than 120,000 clones; 81% were seen once. The sample was peripheral blood, taken on day 0 of AZD1222 vaccination. These receptors originate from an adult in good health. CDR3s include the opening cysteine and the closing phenylalanine or tryptophan. The order of the fields is clone size, V gene, D gene, CDR3 length, J gene, CDR3 DNA, CDR3 protein. D genes are given only for firm matches. For some rows the clone size is stated as once, few or many, or as a class when expanded; others skip it.

>NA|TRBV7-2|TRBD1|15|TRBJ1-2
TGTGCCAGCAGCCCTGGGACAGGCCAACGTGGTGGCTACACCTTC
CASSPGTGQRGGYTF
>once|TRBV7-2|NA|16|TRBJ1-3
TGTGCCAGCAGCGCCCGACTTTCGCCGCCTGGAAACACCATATATTTT
CASSARLSPPGNTIYF
>few|TRBV2|NA|14|TRBJ1-1
TGTGCCAGCAACCTCATGGGGGGGAGCACTGAAGCTTTCTTT
CASNLMGGSTEAFF
>NA|TRBV6-2/TRBV6-3|TRBD2|17|TRBJ2-3
TGTGCCAGCAGTGCACGAATTAGCGGGGGGGTAACCGATACGCAGTATTTT
CASSARISGGVTDTQYF
>NA|TRBV4-3|NA|14|TRBJ2-1
TGCGCCAGCAGCCCTATTAGCGGTGGCAATGAGCAGTTCTTC
CASSPISGGNEQFF
>NA|TRBV18|NA|12|TRBJ1-6
TGTGCCAGCTCCTCTCAGACCTCACCCCTCCACTTT
CASSSQTSPLHF
>NA|TRBV7-8|NA|13|TRBJ1-1
TGTGCCAGCAGCGCCTTCATGAACACTGAAGCTTTCTTT
CASSAFMNTEAFF
>NA|TRBV4-3|TRBD1|15|TRBJ1-2
TGCGCCAGCAGCCGGGACAGGGGGTCTAACTATGGCTACACCTTC
CASSRDRGSNYGYTF
>few|TRBV19|TRBD1|14|TRBJ1-1
TGTGCCAGTAGTGGCCGGGACAGGGGACACCAAGCTTTCTTT
CASSGRDRGHQAFF
>NA|TRBV19|NA|13|TRBJ2-7
TGTGCCAGTAGTCAGGCAGGGCGATACGAGCAGTACTTC
CASSQAGRYEQYF
>NA|TRBV27|NA|11|TRBJ1-1
TGTGCCAGCAGGGATTTGAGGGAAGCTTTCTTT
CASRDLREAFF
>NA|TRBV7-9|NA|17|TRBJ1-1
TGTGCCAGCAGCTCTACCCGGGCCTCTGCCGTGAACACTGAAGCTTTCTTT
CASSSTRASAVNTEAFF
>few|TRBV6-5|NA|13|TRBJ1-6
TGTGCCAGCCGAGGACAGTATAATTCACCCCTCCACTTT
CASRGQYNSPLHF
>NA|TRBV19|NA|18|TRBJ2-4
TGTGCCAGTAGTCCAGCACCCACGGACACTTTAGCCAAAAACATTCAGTACTTC
CASSPAPTDTLAKNIQYF
>NA|TRBV7-9|NA|13|TRBJ2-3
TGTGCCAGCAGCTCAACAGAGGGAGGTACGCAGTATTTT
CASSSTEGGTQYF
>NA|TRBV7-2|NA|13|TRBJ2-1
TGTGCCAGCAGCTTTACTAGCTACAATGAGCAGTTCTTC
CASSFTSYNEQFF
>NA|TRBV9|NA|16|TRBJ1-4
TGTGCCAGCAGCCGAAGTGAATCCGCAACTAATGAAAAACTGTTTTTT
CASSRSESATNEKLFF
>NA|TRBV6-4|TRBD1|15|TRBJ1-5
TGTGCCAGCACCATGGACAGGGGGCTTTATCAGCCCCAGCATTTT
CASTMDRGLYQPQHF
>NA|TRBV19|NA|16|TRBJ1-1
TGTGCCAGTAGTATAAAGGGTTACTATTTGAACACTGAAGCTTTCTTT
CASSIKGYYLNTEAFF
>NA|TRBV7-2|NA|12|TRBJ1-6
TGTGCCAGCAGCTTACGGAATTCACCCCTCCACTTT
CASSLRNSPLHF
>NA|TRBV6-6|TRBD1|15|TRBJ1-5
TGTGCCAGCACTCCGACAGGGGAAAGGGGTCAGCCCCAGCATTTT
CASTPTGERGQPQHF
>NA|TRBV7-2|NA|13|TRBJ1-2
TGTGCCAGCAGCTCCGGGGGAGCCTATGGCTACACCTTC
CASSSGGAYGYTF
>NA|TRBV7-2|TRBD2|15|TRBJ2-1
TGTGCCAGCAGTTTAGGGACTAGCTCCTACAATGAGCAGTTCTTC
CASSLGTSSYNEQFF